Listed here are 3 T cell receptor beta chains from one sample, sequenced in a study of HIV-infected children after antiretroviral therapy interruption. As for treatment: PENTA 11 planned treatment interruption arm or continuous ART arm. The TCR library was built from RNA with a 3' RACE protocol and unique molecular identifiers. TCRdb recomputed calls from the 3' RACE reads with MiXCR, one row per CDR3 protein. The sample lists more than 85,000 distinct CDR3 sequences, about 7% seen once, with 0.9% to 1.4% in the top ten. The material sequenced was CD45RA+ CD4+ T cells from PBMCs, pooled from several time points, taken from a donor given antiretroviral therapy, either interrupted or continuous. The subset: naive CD4+ CD45RA+ CD45RO- T cells. These receptors were obtained from a pool of human donors with HIV.

This clonotype was counted ten times or more. The chain has TRBV6-1 and TRBJ1-5; no clear D. In germline, CDR1 is MNHNS, CDR2 SASEGT. This CDR3 region has 15 residues. The V gene lost 8 bases and the J gene lost 4 bases, with 18 bases spanning the gap. The CDR3, as DNA: TGTGCCAGCGGTCAGAGGGATTTTGAGAATCAGCCCCAGCATTTT. As protein: CASGQRDFENQPQHF.

At least ten counts were recorded for this clonotype. The chain employs TRBV12-3 or TRBV12-4 and TRBJ1-6; possible D gene TRBD1, 5 bases. This CDR3 contains 15 residues. V was clipped by 5 bases and J by 5 bases, with 13 bases between them. The CDR3 is CASSGTGLHNSPLHF. In nucleotides, the CDR3 is TGTGCCAGCAGTGGTACGGGGCTACATAATTCACCCCTCCACTTT.

This clonotype was seen ten or more times. The chain combines TRBV21-1 with TRBJ1-5. TRBV21-1 represents a pseudogene. The CDR3 has 17 amino acids. CDR3: CASSKMSVSCANQPQHF. DNA for the CDR3: TGTGCCAGCAGCAAAATGAGCGTGTCGTGCGCCAATCAGCCCCAGCATTTT.